These 31 T cell receptor beta chains were all obtained from the same sample, sequenced in a study of identical twins. TCRdb recomputed calls from the 5' RACE reads with MiXCR, one row per CDR3 protein. This table has 200,000 to 250,000 distinct CDR3 sequences, under 10% appearing once. This sample was also put to use in a study of yellow fever vaccine responses in identical twins.

Sequenced: memory (CD45RO+) T cells sorted from blood. All receptors derive from a woman aged 18-29 years in good health.

This chain connects TRBV6-1 to TRBJ2-4; D remains unclear. V shed 3 bases and J shed 6 bases, with 6 bases lying between them. The CDR3 sequence is 12 residues long. Looked up from germline, CDR1 is MNHNS and CDR2 is SASEGT. The CDR3 reads CASSDPGNIQYF. The CDR3 DNA is TGTGCCAGCAGTGATCCCGGAAACATTCAGTACTTC.

This chain links TRBV7-9 with TRBJ2-5, with D tentatively TRBD2 (6 bases). This CDR3 is 17 amino acids long. V was trimmed by 2 bases and J by 2 bases, leaving 18 bases between them. Germline CDR1 SEHNR, CDR2 FQNEAQ (reference sequence). DNA for the CDR3: TGTGCCAGCAGCTTACCCCCATGGCGGGAAGGTCAAGAGACCCAGTACTTC. Translation: CASSLPPWREGQETQYF.

This clonotype was picked up a small number of times. The chain employs TRBV20-1 and TRBJ2-7; 7 bases line up with TRBD2. Germline assignment: CDR1 DFQATT and CDR2 SNEGSKA (reference sequence). The CDR3 length is 13 residues. V was pared by 6 bases and J by 0 bases, with 5 bases of the junction left unmatched. The CDR3 loop is CSAETGGSYEQYF. The CDR3 nucleotides are TGCAGTGCGGAGACGGGGGGCTCCTACGAGCAGTACTTC.

The chain employs TRBV7-9 and TRBJ2-7; the D gene is possibly TRBD1 (7 bases). CDR3 length equals 13 residues. Germline assignment: CDR1 SEHNR and CDR2 FQNEAQ (reference sequence). V lost 6 bases and J 7 bases, leaving 16 bases between the germline ends. The CDR3 sequence is CASRLSGGWEQYF. DNA for the CDR3: TGTGCCAGCAGACTGTCAGGGGGGTGGGAGCAGTACTTC. Drawing the rest from reference TRBV7-9 and TRBJ2-7, the complete variable domain is DTGVSQNPRHKITKRGQNVTFRCDPISEHNRLYWYRQTLGQGPEFLTYFQNEAQLEKSRLLSDRFSAERPKGSFSTLEIQRTEQGDSAMYLCASRLSGGWEQYFGPGTRLTVT.

This clonotype appeared a few times. The chain links TRBV7-8 to TRBJ1-1, with a tentative D call TRBD1 (5 bases). CDR1 is SGHVS, CDR2 FQNEAQ, per germline. The CDR3 covers 16 residues. V shed 2 bases and J shed 2 bases, with 15 bases lying between them. The CDR3 sequence is CASSLWAGTTNTEAFF. The CDR3 DNA reads as TGTGCCAGCAGCTTATGGGCAGGGACTACCAACACTGAAGCTTTCTTT.

The chain has TRBV5-2 and TRBJ2-5. TRBV5-2 is a listed pseudogene. The length of the CDR3 is 14 residues. As DNA, the CDR3 is TGTGCCAGCAAAATTGACAGGTCCCAAGAGACCCAGTACTTC. Translation gives CASKIDRSQETQYF.

This clonotype was picked up many times. The gene calls are TRBV20-1 and TRBJ1-6; D might be TRBD1 (5 bases). Trimming took off 1 base at V and 5 bases at J, with 12 bases between the two ends. The CDR3 is made up of 15 amino acids. In germline, CDR1 is DFQATT, CDR2 SNEGSKA (reference sequence). The CDR3 bases are TGCAGTGCTAGAGCTGAACAGGTTAATAATTCACCCCTCCACTTT. It is translated as CSARAEQVNNSPLHF.

This sequence joins TRBV6-1 and TRBJ2-1, with D maybe TRBD2 (5 bases). With 6 bases removed from V and 0 bases from J, the gap between germline ends came to 12 bases. Germline loops: CDR1 MNHNS, CDR2 SASEGT. The CDR3 is 15 amino acids. The CDR3 loop reads CASRPQRDSYNEQFF. The CDR3 DNA reads as TGTGCCAGCAGGCCTCAGAGGGACTCCTACAATGAGCAGTTCTTC.

The table lists this clonotype with a few counts. V usage is TRBV6-2 or TRBV6-3 and J usage is TRBJ1-1; perhaps TRBD1 as D (6 bases). Germline V gene data show CDR1 as MNHEY and CDR2 as SVGEGT. Trimming took off 2 bases at V and 5 bases at J, with 15 bases between the two ends. The CDR3 length is 15 residues. The DNA for the CDR3 is TGTGCCAGCAGTTACGCCTTAGGGGGTAGTACTGAAGCTTTCTTT. Translation gives CASSYALGGSTEAFF.

The sample holds many counts of this clonotype. The chain has TRBV7-2 and TRBJ2-1; no clear D gene. This CDR3 is built from 11 residues. Trimming took 1 base from V and 10 from J, leaving 5 bases between them. CDR1 SGHTA and CDR2 FQGNSA come from the germline V gene. Here the CDR3 DNA reads TGTGCCAGCAGCTTAGGTAGCGAGCAGTTCTTC. It encodes CASSLGSEQFF.

The V call is TRBV20-1, the J call TRBJ2-7, with 9 bases identical to TRBD1. The CDR3 loop spans 13 amino acids. Unmatched junction bases numbered 7, after V lost 6 bases and J lost 4 bases. The germline V gene has CDR1 DFQATT and CDR2 SNEGSKA (reference sequence). CDR3: CSAQDRGVYEQYF. In DNA, the CDR3 is TGCAGTGCCCAGGACAGGGGCGTTTACGAGCAGTACTTC.

This clonotype was seen ten or more times. The CDR3 DNA reads TGCGCCAGCAGCACCTTAGGAGCGGGGGTGGTGGAGACCCAGTACTTC. Residues: CASSTLGAGVVETQYF. The chain recombines TRBV5-1 with TRBJ2-5, with 8 bases lining up with TRBD2. J was trimmed by 5 bases and V by 4 bases; bases with no gene match: 13. The CDR3 is 16 residues long. Germline CDR1 is SGHRS and CDR2 is YFSETQ.

The rearrangement joins TRBV20-1 to TRBJ2-7; 8 bases agree with TRBD1. The V gene end was trimmed by 4 bases and the J gene end by 4 bases; junction bases not matched to a gene: 9. The CDR3 runs to 14 residues. Per germline, CDR1 DFQATT and CDR2 SNEGSKA (reference sequence). The CDR3 nucleotides are TGCAGTGCTAAGAAGGACAGGGCTGCTTACGAGCAGTACTTC. Protein: CSAKKDRAAYEQYF.

This clonotype was observed a handful of times. CDR3 sequence (DNA): TGTGCCAGCAGTTTATTACCGGGCATCGACACCGGGGAGCTGTTTTTT. Its protein product is CASSLLPGIDTGELFF. The chain recombines TRBV6-5 with TRBJ2-2; D remains ambiguous. V shed 4 bases and J shed 3 bases, with 15 bases lying between them. Germline lookup yields CDR1 MNHEY and CDR2 SVGAGI. The CDR3 extends over 16 amino acids.

The V and J genes are TRBV11-2 and TRBJ2-3, with 15 bases lining up with TRBD2. Germline CDR1 and CDR2: SGHAT and FQNNGV. The CDR3 is made up of 17 amino acids. The ends lost 5 bases at V and 2 bases at J; junction bases unmatched: 5. DNA of the CDR3: TGTGCCAGCAGCCACGGGACTAGCGGGAGGTACACAGATACGCAGTATTTT. Translation gives CASSHGTSGRYTDTQYF.

The V gene is TRBV12-3 or TRBV12-4, the J gene TRBJ2-7, with TRBD1 matching over 8 bases. V gave up 3 bases and J gave up 7 bases; unmatched junction bases: 11. The CDR3 is 15 residues long. CDR3 DNA sequence: TGTGCCAGCAGTTTTTCCCAGCCAAGGACAGGGGAGCAGTACTTC. This gives the protein CASSFSQPRTGEQYF.

V gene TRBV5-1 combines with J gene TRBJ1-3; D is ambiguous. Germline loops: CDR1 SGHRS, CDR2 YFSETQ. The CDR3 is 14 residues long. V lost 0 bases and J 4 bases, leaving 8 bases between the germline ends. DNA of the CDR3: TGCGCCAGCAGCTTGGGCGCAGGAGGAAACACCATATATTTT. Protein sequence: CASSLGAGGNTIYF. The full variable domain, with the rest looked up from reference TRBV5-1 and TRBJ1-3, is KAGVTQTPRYLIKTRGQQVTLSCSPISGHRSVSWYQQTPGQGLQFLFEYFSETQRNKGNFPGRFSGRQFSNSRSEMNVSTLELGDSALYLCASSLGAGGNTIYFGEGSWLTVV.

The V and J genes are TRBV4-2 and TRBJ2-1; D is ambiguous. Per the germline V gene, CDR1 is LGHNA and CDR2 is YNFKEQ. The CDR3 is 12 amino acids. Trimming removed 6 bases at V and 4 bases at J, with 7 bases between. The CDR3 is CASRSHYNEQFF. DNA of the CDR3: TGTGCCAGCAGATCGCATTACAATGAGCAGTTCTTC.

This chain uses TRBV6-1 with TRBJ2-7, with D tentatively TRBD1 (8 bases). Trimming cost V 7 bases and J 1 base, with 20 bases left between them. The length of the CDR3 is 16 residues. Germline loops: CDR1 MNHNS, CDR2 SASEGT. CDR3 amino acids: CASTPLDREGSYEQYF. CDR3 nucleotide sequence: TGTGCCAGCACCCCGCTGGACAGGGAGGGATCCTACGAGCAGTACTTC.

The sample holds a few counts of this clonotype. The rearrangement uses TRBV20-1 and TRBJ1-1; D is unresolved. In germline, CDR1 is DFQATT, CDR2 SNEGSKA (reference sequence). This CDR3 has 11 amino acids. V lost 5 bases, J lost 1 base, and 5 bases lay in between. CDR3 sequence: CSAQQNTEAFF. In nucleotides, the CDR3 is TGCAGTGCTCAACAGAACACTGAAGCTTTCTTT.

This clonotype was detected ten times or more. The chain employs TRBV28 and TRBJ1-1, with D perhaps TRBD1 (5 bases). Trimming pared 8 bases from V and 0 bases from J, leaving 13 bases between. This CDR3 is 14 amino acids long. The germline CDR1 and CDR2 sequences are MDHEN and SYDVKM. The CDR3 nucleotides read TGTGCCAGCCGGACTCCAGGGTTGAACACTGAAGCTTTCTTT. Protein: CASRTPGLNTEAFF.

A few counts support this clonotype. The chain carries TRBV6-5 and TRBJ2-5; 13 positions match TRBD2. The CDR3 has 17 residues. V gave up 3 bases and J gave up 7 bases; unmatched junction bases: 11. Germline V gene sequence: CDR1 MNHEY, CDR2 SVGAGI. The CDR3 protein is CASSYYQLAGGGGTQYF. The CDR3 DNA follows: TGTGCCAGCAGTTATTACCAACTAGCGGGAGGGGGGGGGACCCAGTACTTC.

This clonotype was found a few times. The V gene is TRBV5-4, the J gene TRBJ2-3; 8 bases fit TRBD1. The V segment lost 1 base and the J segment 5 bases; nucleotides outside the gene matches: 6. Germline CDR1 SGHNT, CDR2 YYREEE (reference sequence). This CDR3 is 15 amino acids long. CDR3 sequence: CASSLLQGALDTQYF. DNA of the CDR3: TGTGCCAGCAGCTTGCTTCAGGGGGCCTTAGATACGCAGTATTTT. The full variable domain, in which reference TRBV5-4 and TRBJ2-3 provide the parts outside the CDR3, is ETGVTQSPTHLIKTRGQQVTLRCSSQSGHNTVSWYQQALGQGPQFIFQYYREEENGRGNFPPRFSGLQFPNYSSELNVNALELDDSALYLCASSLLQGALDTQYFGPGTRLTVL.

This clonotype has just a few counts. V usage is TRBV28 and J usage is TRBJ1-2; the D gene is possibly TRBD1 (5 bases). This CDR3 is built from 14 residues. Trimming stripped 7 bases from V and 4 bases from J, with 16 bases between. Germline V gives CDR1 MDHEN, CDR2 SYDVKM. In DNA form, the CDR3 reads TGTGCCAGCACTGGGGGGGGTTCGGGCTATGGCTACACCTTC. Translated, it gives CASTGGGSGYGYTF.

This clonotype was seen at least ten times. The rearrangement links TRBV5-6 to TRBJ2-1; no firm D call. With 4 bases removed from V and 8 bases from J, the gap between germline ends came to 13 bases. The CDR3 is 13 residues long. Germline CDR1 is SGHDT and CDR2 is YYEEEE. DNA for the CDR3: TGTGCCAGCAGCGACGGACCAGCCCATGAGCAGTTCTTC. As protein: CASSDGPAHEQFF.

The gene calls are TRBV3-1 and TRBJ2-7; D unclear. With 3 bases removed from V and 5 bases from J, the gap between germline ends came to 5 bases. The CDR3 spans 11 residues. CDR1 is LGHDT and CDR2 is YNNKEL in the germline V gene (reference sequence). The CDR3 is CASSHKDEQYF. As DNA, the CDR3 is TGTGCCAGCAGCCATAAGGACGAGCAGTACTTC.

This clonotype was seen at least ten times. V gene TRBV7-2 combines with J gene TRBJ2-7; 7 positions agree with TRBD1. Trimming at V came to 1 base and at J to 2 bases, leaving 5 bases not matched to a gene. The CDR3 sequence is 15 residues long. The V gene's germline CDR1 is SGHTA and CDR2 FQGNSA. CDR3 amino acids: CASSLVTGQPYEQYF. The CDR3 DNA reads as TGTGCCAGCAGCTTAGTGACGGGACAGCCCTACGAGCAGTACTTC.

This clonotype was seen many times. The rearrangement uses TRBV15 and TRBJ2-1, with TRBD2 matching 9 bases. Germline V lookup: CDR1 LNHNV, CDR2 YYDKDF (reference sequence). The CDR3 has 15 residues. The J segment lost 5 bases and the V segment lost 1 base, leaving 3 bases of the junction unmatched. The CDR3 DNA follows: TGTGCCACCAGCAGAGTCCCTAGCGGGAACAATGAGCAGTTCTTC. Its translation is CATSRVPSGNNEQFF. The variable domain in full, with the rest retrieved from reference TRBV15 and TRBJ2-1, is DAMVIQNPRYQVTQFGKPVTLSCSQTLNHNVMYWYQQKSSQAPKLLFHYYDKDFNNEADTPDNFQSRRPNTSFCFLDIRSPGLGDTAMYLCATSRVPSGNNEQFFGPGTRLTVL.

This clonotype occurred many times. The J gene is TRBJ1-1, the V gene TRBV29-1; the D gene is possibly TRBD1 (5 bases). With 5 bases removed from V and 10 bases from J, the gap between germline ends came to 11 bases. The germline V gene has CDR1 SQVTM and CDR2 ANQGSEA. This CDR3 has 10 amino acids. The CDR3: CSVLDKVAFF. CDR3 nucleotide sequence: TGCAGCGTTTTGGACAAGGTAGCTTTCTTT.

This chain joins TRBV6-1 and TRBJ1-4; possible D gene TRBD1, 6 bases. Trimming removed 4 bases from V and 5 bases from J, with 11 bases in between. The length of the CDR3 is 14 residues. Germline CDR1 reads MNHNS; CDR2 reads SASEGT. The CDR3 sequence is CASSGGTRNEKLFF. The DNA of the CDR3 is TGTGCCAGCAGTGGCGGGACACGGAATGAAAAACTGTTTTTT.

This chain connects TRBV7-2 to TRBJ2-7, with D tentatively TRBD1 (6 bases). The CDR3 runs to 14 residues. Germline CDR1 reads SGHTA; CDR2 reads FQGNSA. Trimming cost V 5 bases and J 2 bases, with 13 bases left between them. CDR3 sequence (DNA): TGTGCCAGCAGCACCGACAGGTGGGCCTACGAGCAGTACTTC. Translating gives CASSTDRWAYEQYF.